This entry concerns a single TCR beta chain. This sample was included in a study of control samples from healthy donors and cancer patients. Germline V gene data show CDR1 as SQVTM and CDR2 as ANQGSEA. CDR3 size: 13 residues. The V and J ends lost 6 bases and 3 bases respectively, with 12 bases between them. TCRdb's copy holds only in-frame clones and misses some; the assay was immunoSEQ multiplex PCR. The sample consists of around 110,000 clones, 88% of them appearing once. The sequenced sample consisted of blood. V gene TRBV29-1 combines with J gene TRBJ1-3; D gene ambiguous. This receptor was identified in a woman in her 70s in good health. The CDR3, as DNA: TGCAGCGTGAGTCCGGGTGTTGGAAACACCATATATTTT. Encoded protein: CSVSPGVGNTIYF.